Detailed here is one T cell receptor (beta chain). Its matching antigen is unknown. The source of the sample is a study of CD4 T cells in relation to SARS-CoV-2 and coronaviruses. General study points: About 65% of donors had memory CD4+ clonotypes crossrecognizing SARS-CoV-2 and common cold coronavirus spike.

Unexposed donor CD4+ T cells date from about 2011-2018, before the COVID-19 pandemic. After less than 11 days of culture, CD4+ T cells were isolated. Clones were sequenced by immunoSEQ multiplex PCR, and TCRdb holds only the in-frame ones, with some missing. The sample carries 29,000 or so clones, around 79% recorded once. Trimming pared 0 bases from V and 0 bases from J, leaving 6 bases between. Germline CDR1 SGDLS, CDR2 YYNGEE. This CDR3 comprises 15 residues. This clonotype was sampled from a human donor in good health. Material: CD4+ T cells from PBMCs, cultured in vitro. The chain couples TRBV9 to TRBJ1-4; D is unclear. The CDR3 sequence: CASSVASATNEKLFF. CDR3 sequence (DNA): TGTGCCAGCAGCGTAGCGTCCGCAACTAATGAAAAACTGTTTTTT.